Sequencing of this T cell receptor beta chain was carried out in a study of memory CD4+ T cells and cytomegalovirus serostatus. For the study at large: This sample comes from healthy Belgian adults, roughly 9 CMV seropositive, approximately 22 seronegative.

This clone has only one observation. Single viable CD3+CD4+CD8-CD45RO+ cells were sorted as the memory CD4+ T cells. The germline V gene has CDR1 SEHNR and CDR2 FQNEAQ (reference sequence). The CDR3 length is 11 residues. V lost 5 bases, J lost 5 bases, and 6 bases lay in between. Using immunoSEQ multiplex PCR, the repertoire was profiled, and TCRdb retains in-frame clones only, with some absent. The sample has over 40,000 clones, around 79% seen once; the top ten hold approximately 0.79%. Sequencing used memory CD4+ T cells from blood. This receptor was obtained from an adult in good health and CMV-seronegative. The chain joins TRBV7-9 to TRBJ1-2; the D is unclear. The CDR3 DNA is TGTGCCAGCAGCCAGACATATGGCTACACCTTC. The encoded protein is CASSQTYGYTF.